The 6 T cell receptor beta chains presented below share a single source sample, sequenced in a study of control samples from healthy donors and cancer patients. TCRdb keeps only in-frame clones here, not all; method: immunoSEQ multiplex PCR. The data hold some 140,000 clones, with roughly 94% observed a single time. The sequenced sample consisted of blood. The receptors come from a middle-aged man in good health.

The rearrangement joins TRBV6-6 to TRBJ1-1; D gene uncertain. V was cut by 8 bases and J by 0 bases, with 7 bases left in between. Germline CDR1 and CDR2: MNHNY and SVGAGI (reference sequence). This CDR3 contains 12 residues. CDR3 sequence (DNA): TGTGCCAGCGCGACCGTGAACACTGAAGCTTTCTTT. Translating gives CASATVNTEAFF.

The rearrangement uses TRBV19 and TRBJ1-1; 7 bases line up with TRBD1. After removal of 0 bases from V and 1 base from J, the junction contained 8 bases not matched to a gene. CDR3 length: 17 amino acids. Germline CDR1 reads LNHDA; CDR2 reads SQIVND (reference sequence). The CDR3 protein is CASSIDFETGTNTEAFF. For the CDR3, the DNA is TGTGCCAGTAGTATAGATTTCGAGACAGGGACGAACACTGAAGCTTTCTTT.

The rearrangement uses TRBV19 and TRBJ2-4; the match to TRBD1 covers 7 bases. After removal of 3 bases from V and 0 bases from J, the junction contained 2 bases not matched to a gene. This CDR3 has 15 residues. CDR1 LNHDA and CDR2 SQIVND come from the germline V gene (reference sequence). DNA for the CDR3: TGTGCCAGTAGTATGGGACAGACAGCCAAAAACATTCAGTACTTC. It encodes CASSMGQTAKNIQYF.

To note about this clone: This sample includes further DNA sequences coding for the same CDR3. This chain links TRBV6-5 with TRBJ1-6; D is ambiguous. V lost 4 bases to trimming and J lost 7 bases, with 5 bases between them. CDR1 and CDR2 (germline): MNHEY, SVGAGI. The CDR3 consists of 12 residues. The CDR3 sequence: CASSFRNSPLHF. The CDR3 DNA sequence: TGTGCCAGCAGTTTCAGGAATTCACCCCTCCACTTT.

The genes are TRBV2 and TRBJ2-1; tentative D call: TRBD2 (6 bases). The CDR3 has 16 amino acids. V lost 5 bases to trimming and J lost 7 bases, with 21 bases between them. Germline V gene lookup returns CDR1 SNHLY and CDR2 FYNNEI. The CDR3 loop is CASSTGGARLSNEQFF. The CDR3 nucleotides read TGTGCCAGCAGTACCGGCGGGGCCCGTCTGAGTAATGAGCAGTTCTTC.

V usage is TRBV29-1 and J usage is TRBJ2-5; 13 bases are a match to TRBD2. Germline V CDR1 and CDR2: SQVTM, ANQGSEA. The CDR3 is 16 amino acids. V trimming: 0 bases; J trimming: 4 bases; junction bases outside the gene matches: 5. The CDR3 DNA is TGCAGCGTTGAAGATACTAGCGGGGGGGTAGGAGAGACCCAGTACTTC. Translated, it gives CSVEDTSGGVGETQYF. The full variable domain, its missing parts supplied by reference TRBV29-1 and TRBJ2-5, is SAVISQKPSRDICQRGTSLTIQCQVDSQVTMMFWYRQQPGQSLTLIATANQGSEATYESGFVIDKFPISRPNLTFSTLTVSNMSPEDSSIYLCSVEDTSGGVGETQYFGPGTRLLVL.